The 19 T cell receptor beta chains reported below all come from one sample, sequenced in a study of blood T cell repertoires in COVID-19 (dated by TCRdb to about 2020). The receptor library was made with the immunoSEQ multiplex PCR assay. TCRdb's version of the immuneACCESS table is confined to in-frame rearrangements and falls short of the full clone set. An unresolved V gene accounts for under half of the shortfall where checked; the remainder is of unknown origin. Present in this sample are roughly 260,000 clones, about nine tenths of which were seen just once. Together, the top ten hold about 11% of the sample. What was sequenced was peripheral blood. All receptors derive from a woman in her thirties with COVID-19, enrolled during active disease.

The chain uses TRBV19 and TRBJ1-6; the D is unclear. This CDR3 has 14 residues. From germline, CDR1 is LNHDA and CDR2 SQIVND (reference sequence). V lost 3 bases to trimming and J lost 8 bases, with 11 bases between them. In nucleotides, the CDR3 is TGTGCCAGTAGTATCCTGGGTGAGGATTCACCCCTCCACTTT. This translates into CASSILGEDSPLHF.

This clone was recorded once. The CDR3 bases are TGTGCCAGCAGCTTACTAGCGGGAGCCCACAATGAGCAGTTCTTC. Translated, it gives CASSLLAGAHNEQFF. The genes are TRBV7-2 and TRBJ2-1; 10 bases are a match to TRBD2. Trimming removed 2 bases from V and 5 bases from J; junction bases left unmatched: 3. Per germline, CDR1 SGHTA and CDR2 FQGNSA. The length of the CDR3 is 15 residues.

This chain joins TRBV14 and TRBJ1-4, with a tentative D call TRBD1 (5 bases). CDR3 size: 17 residues. CDR1 and CDR2 from the germline V gene are SGHDN and FVKESK. Trimming cost V 11 bases and J 8 bases, with 30 bases left between them. CDR3 residues: CADTAHGGHKTGEKLFF. CDR3 coding DNA: TGTGCCGATACAGCCCACGGTGGTCATAAAACAGGAGAAAAACTGTTTTTT.

V gene TRBV5-1 combines with J gene TRBJ1-1; TRBD1 matches at 9 bases. V was pared by 4 bases and J by 0 bases, with 4 bases of the junction left unmatched. Germline CDR1 SGHRS, CDR2 YFSETQ. The CDR3 covers 15 residues. CDR3 loop: CASSLGQGMNTEAFF. In DNA form, the CDR3 reads TGCGCCAGCAGCCTTGGACAGGGGATGAACACTGAAGCTTTCTTT.

The rearrangement joins TRBV11-3 to TRBJ2-7; 12 bases map to TRBD2. The CDR3 loop spans 14 amino acids. Losses at the gene ends were 8 bases for V and 4 bases for J; bases not matched to a gene: 6. Germline V gene sequence: CDR1 SGHNT, CDR2 YENEEA. As DNA, the CDR3 is TGTGCCAGCTTCAGGACTAGCGGGAATTACGAGCAGTACTTC. This gives the protein CASFRTSGNYEQYF.

The chain has TRBV6-5 and TRBJ2-4, with TRBD1 matching 7 bases. The CDR3 extends over 14 amino acids. Germline CDR1 MNHEY, CDR2 SVGAGI. V gave up 6 bases and J gave up 6 bases; unmatched junction bases: 8. CDR3 sequence: CASSLKGAGNIQYF. CDR3 nucleotide sequence: TGTGCCAGCAGCCTCAAGGGGGCAGGAAACATTCAGTACTTC.

The V and J genes are TRBV4-1 and TRBJ2-1; no definite D call. Trimming shortened V by 2 bases and J by 8 bases, and 13 bases separated the two germline ends. Germline assignment: CDR1 MGHRA and CDR2 YSYEKL. The CDR3 extends over 14 amino acids. CDR3 in amino acids: CASSQSLGRDEQFF. DNA for the CDR3: TGCGCCAGCAGCCAATCGCTAGGTCGGGATGAGCAGTTCTTC.

This chain joins TRBV7-9 and TRBJ2-1; 11 bases align to TRBD2. The CDR3 contains 17 residues. Germline V gene sequence: CDR1 SEHNR, CDR2 FQNEAQ (reference sequence). V was clipped by 4 bases and J by 0 bases; unmatched bases: 5. The CDR3 DNA reads as TGTGCCAGCAGCTCGACTAGCGGGATGAGCTCCTACAATGAGCAGTTCTTC. The encoded protein is CASSSTSGMSSYNEQFF.

The V and J genes are TRBV4-2 and TRBJ2-2, with 7 bases that match TRBD1. V shed 4 bases, J shed 6 bases, and the junction held 8 bases outside the gene matches. The CDR3 has 15 residues. The V gene's germline CDR1 is LGHNA and CDR2 YNFKEQ. The CDR3 region is CASSLTGLQSGELFF. The CDR3 DNA follows: TGTGCCAGCAGCCTGACAGGGCTTCAGTCCGGGGAGCTGTTTTTT.

With respect to this clone: The sample has other DNA sequences that encode this CDR3 too. The chain combines TRBV24-1 with TRBJ2-2; 7 bases fit TRBD2. The CDR3 runs 16 residues. V lost 1 base and J lost 2; bases outside the gene matches: 3. CDR1 KGHDR and CDR2 SFDVKD come from the germline V gene. CDR3 sequence: CATSDFSGSNTGELFF. The CDR3 DNA is TGTGCCACCAGTGATTTTAGCGGGTCAAACACCGGGGAGCTGTTTTTT.

V usage is TRBV4-2 and J usage is TRBJ2-2, with D uncertain. In germline, CDR1 is LGHNA, CDR2 YNFKEQ. The CDR3 covers 12 residues. Trimming removed 0 bases from V and 8 bases from J, with 4 bases in between. Here the CDR3 reads CASSQDQGELFF. The CDR3 nucleotides are TGTGCCAGCAGCCAAGATCAGGGGGAGCTGTTTTTT.

CDR3 residues: CASSSQGSGADYGYTF. CDR3 coding DNA: TGTGCCAGCAGTTCCCAGGGTTCCGGCGCCGATTATGGCTACACCTTC. The rearrangement joins TRBV28 to TRBJ1-2; tentative D call: TRBD1 (5 bases). V was pared by 4 bases and J by 5 bases, with 20 bases between. From germline, CDR1 is MDHEN and CDR2 SYDVKM. This CDR3 contains 16 residues.

The chain couples TRBV4-1 to TRBJ1-2, with TRBD1 matching over 7 bases. The ends lost 4 bases at V and 8 bases at J; junction bases unmatched: 16. This CDR3 is built from 16 residues. CDR1 MGHRA and CDR2 YSYEKL come from the germline V gene. The CDR3 sequence: CASSPAGGQNPLGYTF. The CDR3 bases are TGCGCCAGCAGCCCAGCTGGGGGACAGAATCCTTTAGGCTACACCTTC.

The CDR3 DNA follows: TGTGCCAGCAGCAGGGGGAACACCGGGGAGCTGTTTTTT. This encodes CASSRGNTGELFF. The chain couples TRBV5-4 to TRBJ2-2; D may be TRBD1 (5 bases). The germline CDR1 and CDR2 sequences are SGHNT and YYREEE (reference sequence). The V end lost 4 bases, the J end lost 1 base, and 5 bases lay between the germline ends. CDR3 length equals 13 residues.

This clone is a singleton in its sample. The rearrangement uses TRBV6-5 and TRBJ2-7; D is perhaps TRBD2 (5 bases). From germline, CDR1 is MNHEY and CDR2 SVGAGI. The CDR3 covers 13 residues. The V end was cut by 9 bases, the J end by 0 bases, with 12 bases between. The CDR3 here is CASRIGVSYEQYF. DNA of the CDR3: TGTGCCAGTAGAATCGGGGTCTCCTACGAGCAGTACTTC.

The J gene is TRBJ2-2, the V gene TRBV9; D remains ambiguous. This CDR3 contains 13 residues. V dropped 2 bases and J dropped 1 base, with 3 bases sitting between them. Germline V gene lookup returns CDR1 SGDLS and CDR2 YYNGEE. This CDR3 reads CASSVMNTGELFF. The CDR3 region has the DNA TGTGCCAGCAGCGTCATGAACACCGGGGAGCTGTTTTTT.

The chain recombines TRBV6-6 with TRBJ1-1; no clear D. Trimming pared 4 bases from V and 1 base from J, leaving 10 bases between. CDR1 and CDR2 from the germline V gene are MNHNY and SVGAGI (reference sequence). CDR3 length: 14 residues. CDR3 nucleotides: TGTGCCAGCAGTTCCCCCGAGGGGAACACTGAAGCTTTCTTT. Amino acids: CASSSPEGNTEAFF.

This CDR3 reads CSVEDSSPRETQYF. The CDR3 DNA follows: TGCAGCGTTGAAGATAGTAGTCCTAGAGAGACCCAGTACTTC. V gene TRBV29-1 combines with J gene TRBJ2-5; the D is unclear. This CDR3 spans 14 amino acids. CDR1 SQVTM and CDR2 ANQGSEA come from the germline V gene. The V gene lost 0 bases and the J gene lost 4 bases, with 12 bases spanning the gap.

The chain carries TRBV28 and TRBJ1-4; D is uncertain. The germline V gene encodes CDR1 MDHEN and CDR2 SYDVKM. CDR3 length: 16 amino acids. With 1 base removed from V and 0 bases from J, the gap between germline ends came to 9 bases. CDR3 in amino acids: CASSLFRGATNEKLFF. The CDR3 bases are TGTGCCAGCAGTTTATTCCGAGGTGCAACTAATGAAAAACTGTTTTTT.